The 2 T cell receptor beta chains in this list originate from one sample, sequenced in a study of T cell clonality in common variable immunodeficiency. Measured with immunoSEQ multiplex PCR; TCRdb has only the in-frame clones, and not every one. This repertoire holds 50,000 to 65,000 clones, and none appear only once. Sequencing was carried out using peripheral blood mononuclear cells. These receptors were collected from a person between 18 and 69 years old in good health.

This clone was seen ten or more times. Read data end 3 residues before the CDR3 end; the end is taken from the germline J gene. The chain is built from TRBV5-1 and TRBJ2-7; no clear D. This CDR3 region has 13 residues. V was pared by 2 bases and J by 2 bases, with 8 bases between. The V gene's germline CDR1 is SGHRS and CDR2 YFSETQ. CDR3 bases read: TGCGCCAGCAGCTTTGACTTAGCCTACGAG. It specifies CASSFDLAYE. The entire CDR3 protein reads CASSFDLAYEQYF.

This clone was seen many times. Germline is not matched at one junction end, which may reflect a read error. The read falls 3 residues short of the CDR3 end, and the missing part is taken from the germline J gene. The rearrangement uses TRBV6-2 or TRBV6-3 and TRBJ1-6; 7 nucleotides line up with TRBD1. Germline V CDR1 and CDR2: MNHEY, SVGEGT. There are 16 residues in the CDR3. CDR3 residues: CASSYFPQGLNSPLHF. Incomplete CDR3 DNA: TGTGCCAGCAGCTACTTTCCACAGGGGCTTAATTCACCC.